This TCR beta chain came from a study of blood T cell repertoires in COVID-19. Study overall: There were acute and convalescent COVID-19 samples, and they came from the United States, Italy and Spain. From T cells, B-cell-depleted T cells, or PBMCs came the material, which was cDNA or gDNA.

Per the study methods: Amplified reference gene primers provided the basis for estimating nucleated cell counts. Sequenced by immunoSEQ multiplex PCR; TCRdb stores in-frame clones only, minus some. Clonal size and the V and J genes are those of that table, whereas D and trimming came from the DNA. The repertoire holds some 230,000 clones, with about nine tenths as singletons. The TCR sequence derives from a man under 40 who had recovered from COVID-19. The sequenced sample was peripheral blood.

CDR3 nucleotide sequence: TGTGCCAGCAGCCTCGGGACTAGCGTGAATGAGCAGTTCTTC. Translated, it gives CASSLGTSVNEQFF. The J gene is TRBJ2-1, the V gene TRBV3-1 (or the pseudogene TRBV3-2), with 10 bases aligning to TRBD2. CDR1 and CDR2 (germline): LGHDT, YNNKEL (reference sequence). V lost 4 bases to trimming and J lost 7 bases; unmatched junction nucleotides: 4. The CDR3 loop spans 14 amino acids.